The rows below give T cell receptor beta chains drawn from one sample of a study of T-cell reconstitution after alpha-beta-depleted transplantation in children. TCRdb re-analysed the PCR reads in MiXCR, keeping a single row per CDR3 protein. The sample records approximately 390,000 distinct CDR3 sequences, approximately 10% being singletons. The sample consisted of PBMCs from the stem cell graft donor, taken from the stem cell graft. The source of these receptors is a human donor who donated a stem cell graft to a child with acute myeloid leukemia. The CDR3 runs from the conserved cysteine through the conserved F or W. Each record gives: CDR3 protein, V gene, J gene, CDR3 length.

CASGLAGENEQFF	TRBV12-3/TRBV12-4	TRBJ2-1	13
CASSRLAGDNSGEQYF	TRBV12-3/TRBV12-4	TRBJ2-7	16
CASSLRAVWDTEAFF	TRBV7-9	TRBJ1-1	15
CASSSFPQGTEAFF	TRBV12-3/TRBV12-4	TRBJ1-1	14
CASSQDARNIQYF	TRBV4-1	TRBJ2-4	13
CAISDPRGGRETQYF	TRBV10-3	TRBJ2-5	15
CASSLVNGVEAFF	TRBV7-2	TRBJ1-1	13
CASSFGGNQPQHF	TRBV12-3/TRBV12-4	TRBJ1-5	13
CASSITGTGANVLTF	TRBV19	TRBJ2-6	15
CASSQEDGQETQYF	TRBV3-1	TRBJ2-5	14
CASSLGLRRENSPLHF	TRBV5-6	TRBJ1-6	16
CSARGHWGNNEQFF	TRBV20-1	TRBJ2-1	14
CASSLSGGLTDTQYF	TRBV12-3/TRBV12-4	TRBJ2-3	15
CSVGGGLYEQYF	TRBV29-1	TRBJ2-7	12
CASSEDSYQPQHF	TRBV5-1	TRBJ1-5	13
CSASFSGPDTQYF	TRBV20-1	TRBJ2-3	13
CASSSQGVDEQFF	TRBV12-3/TRBV12-4	TRBJ2-1	13
CASSQGRLEQYF	TRBV14	TRBJ2-7	12